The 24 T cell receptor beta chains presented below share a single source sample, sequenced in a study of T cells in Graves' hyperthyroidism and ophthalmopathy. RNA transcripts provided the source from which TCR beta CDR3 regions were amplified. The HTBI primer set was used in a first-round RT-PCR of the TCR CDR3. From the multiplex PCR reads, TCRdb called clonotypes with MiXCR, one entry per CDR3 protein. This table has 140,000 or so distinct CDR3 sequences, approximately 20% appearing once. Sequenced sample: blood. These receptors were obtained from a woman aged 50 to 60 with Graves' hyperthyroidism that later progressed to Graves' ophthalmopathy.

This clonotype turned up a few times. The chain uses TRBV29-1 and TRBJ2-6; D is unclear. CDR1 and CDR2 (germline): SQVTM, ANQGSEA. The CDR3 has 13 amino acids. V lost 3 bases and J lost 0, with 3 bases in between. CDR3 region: CSVEYSGANVLTF. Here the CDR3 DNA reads TGCAGCGTTGAGTACTCTGGGGCCAACGTCCTGACTTTC.

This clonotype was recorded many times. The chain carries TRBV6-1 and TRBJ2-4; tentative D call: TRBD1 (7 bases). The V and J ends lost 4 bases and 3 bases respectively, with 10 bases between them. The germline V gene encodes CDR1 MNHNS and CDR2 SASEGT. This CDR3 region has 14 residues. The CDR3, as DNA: TGTGCCAGCAGTGGACAGGGAGGCAAAAACATTCAGTACTTC. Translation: CASSGQGGKNIQYF.

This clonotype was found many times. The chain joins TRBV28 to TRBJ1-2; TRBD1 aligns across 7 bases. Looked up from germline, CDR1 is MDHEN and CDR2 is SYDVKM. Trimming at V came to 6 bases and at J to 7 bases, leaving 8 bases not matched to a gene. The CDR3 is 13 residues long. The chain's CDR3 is CASSQDRPRGYTF. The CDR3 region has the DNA TGTGCCAGCAGCCAGGACAGGCCTCGTGGCTACACCTTC.

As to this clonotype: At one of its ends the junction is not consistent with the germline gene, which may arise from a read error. The CDR3 here is CAGSYNGLAGAGELFF. The DNA for the CDR3 is TGTGCCGGCAGTTACAACGGACTAGCGGGAGCCGGGGAGCTGTTTTTT. The chain is built from TRBV6-9 and TRBJ2-2, with TRBD2 matching over 13 bases. The CDR3 is 16 amino acids. Per germline, CDR1 MNHGY and CDR2 SVAAGI.

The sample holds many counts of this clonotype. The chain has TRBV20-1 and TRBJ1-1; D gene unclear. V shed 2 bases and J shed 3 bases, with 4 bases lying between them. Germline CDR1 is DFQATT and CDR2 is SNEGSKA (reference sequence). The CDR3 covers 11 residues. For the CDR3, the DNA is TGCAGTGCTAGACAGGACACTGAAGCTTTCTTT. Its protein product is CSARQDTEAFF.

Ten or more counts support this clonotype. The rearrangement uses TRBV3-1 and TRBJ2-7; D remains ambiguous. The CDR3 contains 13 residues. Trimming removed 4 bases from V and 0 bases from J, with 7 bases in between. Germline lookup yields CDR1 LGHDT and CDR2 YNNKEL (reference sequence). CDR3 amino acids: CASSPPGSYEQYF. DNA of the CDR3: TGTGCCAGCAGCCCCCCGGGCTCCTACGAGCAGTACTTC.

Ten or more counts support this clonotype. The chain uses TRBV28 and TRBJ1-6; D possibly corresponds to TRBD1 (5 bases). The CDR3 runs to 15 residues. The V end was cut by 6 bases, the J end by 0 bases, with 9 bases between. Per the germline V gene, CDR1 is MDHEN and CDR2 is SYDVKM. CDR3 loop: CASRDTSSYNSPLHF. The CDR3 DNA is TGTGCCAGCAGGGACACGAGCTCCTATAATTCACCCCTCCACTTT.

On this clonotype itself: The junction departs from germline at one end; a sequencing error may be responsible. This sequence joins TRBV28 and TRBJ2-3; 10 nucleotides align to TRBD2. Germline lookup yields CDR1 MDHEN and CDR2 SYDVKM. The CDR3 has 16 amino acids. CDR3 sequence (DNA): TGCGCCAGCAGCTTAAGGGCTAGCGGGAGTTCAGATACGCAGTATTTT. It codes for CASSLRASGSSDTQYF.

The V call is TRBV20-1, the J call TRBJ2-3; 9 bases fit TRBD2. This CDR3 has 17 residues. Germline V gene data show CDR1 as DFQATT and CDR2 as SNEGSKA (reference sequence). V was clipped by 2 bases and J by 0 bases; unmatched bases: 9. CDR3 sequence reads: CSARSLAGPTSTDTQYF. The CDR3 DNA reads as TGCAGTGCTAGAAGTCTAGCGGGGCCCACTAGCACAGATACGCAGTATTTT.

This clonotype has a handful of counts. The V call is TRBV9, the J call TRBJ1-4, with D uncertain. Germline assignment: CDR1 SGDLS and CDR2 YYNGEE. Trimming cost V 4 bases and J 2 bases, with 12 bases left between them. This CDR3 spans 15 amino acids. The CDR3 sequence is CASSRDGRTNEKLFF. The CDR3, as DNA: TGTGCCAGCAGCAGAGACGGCCGGACTAATGAAAAACTGTTTTTT.

The CDR3 DNA is TGCAGTGCTAGAGTTCAGGGGGCCGGTGGCTACACCTTC. Protein: CSARVQGAGGYTF. The chain combines TRBV20-1 with TRBJ1-2; TRBD1 matches at 8 bases. V dropped 1 base and J dropped 7; count of bases not matched to a gene: 5. The CDR3 sequence is 13 residues long. Germline values: CDR1 DFQATT, CDR2 SNEGSKA (reference sequence).

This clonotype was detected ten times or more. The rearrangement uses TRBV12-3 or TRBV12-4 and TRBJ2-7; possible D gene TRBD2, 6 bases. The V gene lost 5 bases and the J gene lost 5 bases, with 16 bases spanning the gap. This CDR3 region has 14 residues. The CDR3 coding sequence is TGTGCCAGCAGTAAAAGCGGGCATAGGAACGAGCAGTACTTC. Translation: CASSKSGHRNEQYF.

The CDR3 region is CASSPMANTEAFF. CDR3 sequence (DNA): TGTGCCAGCTCACCTATGGCAAACACTGAAGCTTTCTTT. The chain joins TRBV18 to TRBJ1-1; the D is unclear. V was cut by 3 bases and J by 2 bases, with 7 bases left in between. From germline, CDR1 is KGHSH and CDR2 LQKENI. This CDR3 comprises 13 residues.

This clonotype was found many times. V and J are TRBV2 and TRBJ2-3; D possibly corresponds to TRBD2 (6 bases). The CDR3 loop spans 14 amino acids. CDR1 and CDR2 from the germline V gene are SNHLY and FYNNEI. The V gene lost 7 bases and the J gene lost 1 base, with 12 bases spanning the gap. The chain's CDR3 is CASTGGLRTDTQYF. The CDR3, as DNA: TGTGCCAGCACCGGGGGACTCCGCACAGATACGCAGTATTTT.

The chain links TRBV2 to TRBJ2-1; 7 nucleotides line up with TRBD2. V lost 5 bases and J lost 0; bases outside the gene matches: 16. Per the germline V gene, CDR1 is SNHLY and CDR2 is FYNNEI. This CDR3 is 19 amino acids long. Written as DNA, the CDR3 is TGTGCCAGCAGTTACTCGGGTTTCCCTAGCGGCTACTCCTACAATGAGCAGTTCTTC. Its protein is CASSYSGFPSGYSYNEQFF.

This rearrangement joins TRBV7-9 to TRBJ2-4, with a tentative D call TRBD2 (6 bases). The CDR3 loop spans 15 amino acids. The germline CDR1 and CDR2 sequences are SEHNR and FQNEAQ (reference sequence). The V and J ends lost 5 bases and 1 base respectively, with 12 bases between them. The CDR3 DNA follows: TGTGCCAGCAGCCCGGGAGAGGGTGCCAAAAACATTCAGTACTTC. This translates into CASSPGEGAKNIQYF.

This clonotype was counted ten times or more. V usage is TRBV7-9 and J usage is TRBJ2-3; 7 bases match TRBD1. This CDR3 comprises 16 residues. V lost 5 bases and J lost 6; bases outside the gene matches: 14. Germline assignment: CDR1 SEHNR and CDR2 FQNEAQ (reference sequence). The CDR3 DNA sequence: TGTGCCAGCAGCCCAGGGGACCAAGCACAGGGGGATACGCAGTATTTT. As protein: CASSPGDQAQGDTQYF.

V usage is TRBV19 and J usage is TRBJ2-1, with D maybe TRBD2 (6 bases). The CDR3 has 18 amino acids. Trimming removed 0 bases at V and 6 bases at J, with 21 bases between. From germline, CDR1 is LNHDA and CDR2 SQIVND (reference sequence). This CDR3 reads CASSIESLGLAKGNEQFF. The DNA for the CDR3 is TGTGCCAGTAGTATAGAATCTTTAGGGCTAGCGAAGGGCAATGAGCAGTTCTTC.

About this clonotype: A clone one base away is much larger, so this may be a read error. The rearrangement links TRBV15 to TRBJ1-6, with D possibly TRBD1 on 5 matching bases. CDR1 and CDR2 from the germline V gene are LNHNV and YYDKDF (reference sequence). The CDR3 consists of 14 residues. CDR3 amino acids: CAASRSGGNSPLHF. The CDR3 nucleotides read TGTGCCGCCAGCAGGAGTGGGGGGAATTCACCCCTCCACTTT. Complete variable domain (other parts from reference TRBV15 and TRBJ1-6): DAMVIQNPRYQVTQFGKPVTLSCSQTLNHNVMYWYQQKSSQAPKLLFHYYDKDFNNEADTPDNFQSRRPNTSFCFLDIRSPGLGDTAMYLCAASRSGGNSPLHFGNGTRLTVT.

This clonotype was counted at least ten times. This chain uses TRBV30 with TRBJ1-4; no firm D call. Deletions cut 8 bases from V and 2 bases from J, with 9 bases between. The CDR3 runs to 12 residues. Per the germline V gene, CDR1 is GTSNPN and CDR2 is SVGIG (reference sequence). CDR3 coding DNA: TGTGCCGCCGGCCAGACTAATGAAAAACTGTTTTTT. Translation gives CAAGQTNEKLFF.

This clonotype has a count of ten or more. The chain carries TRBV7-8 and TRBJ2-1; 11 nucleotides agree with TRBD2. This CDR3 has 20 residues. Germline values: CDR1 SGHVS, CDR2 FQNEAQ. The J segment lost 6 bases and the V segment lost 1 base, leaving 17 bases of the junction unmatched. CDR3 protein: CASSLGSRLAGLFRSNEQFF. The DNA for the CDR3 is TGTGCCAGCAGCTTAGGCTCCCGACTAGCGGGACTTTTTCGGAGCAATGAGCAGTTCTTC. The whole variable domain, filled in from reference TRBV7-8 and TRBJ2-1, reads GAGVSQSPRYKVAKRGQDVALRCDPISGHVSLFWYQQALGQGPEFLTYFQNEAQLDKSGLPSDRFFAERPEGSVSTLKIQRTQQEDSAVYLCASSLGSRLAGLFRSNEQFFGPGTRLTVL.

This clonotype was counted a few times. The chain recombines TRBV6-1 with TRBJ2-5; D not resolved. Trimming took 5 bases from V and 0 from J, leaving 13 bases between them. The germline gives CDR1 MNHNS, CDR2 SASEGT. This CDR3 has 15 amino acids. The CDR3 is CASSRGLTYQETQYF. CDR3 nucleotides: TGTGCCAGCAGTAGAGGCCTTACGTACCAAGAGACCCAGTACTTC.

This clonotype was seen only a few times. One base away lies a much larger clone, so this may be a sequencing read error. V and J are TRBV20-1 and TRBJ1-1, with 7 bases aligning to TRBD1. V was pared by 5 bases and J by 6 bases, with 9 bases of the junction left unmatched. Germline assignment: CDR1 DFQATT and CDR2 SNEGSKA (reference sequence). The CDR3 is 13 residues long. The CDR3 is CSAFGSQGAEAFF. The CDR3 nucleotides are TGCAGTGCTTTTGGGTCCCAGGGGGCTGAAGCTTTCTTT.

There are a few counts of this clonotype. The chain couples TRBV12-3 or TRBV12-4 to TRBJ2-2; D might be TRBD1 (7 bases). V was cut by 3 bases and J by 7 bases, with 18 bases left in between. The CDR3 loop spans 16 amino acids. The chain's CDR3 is CASSLWSAGGLGELFF. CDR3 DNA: TGTGCCAGCAGTTTGTGGTCGGCAGGGGGACTCGGGGAGCTGTTTTTT.